These 7 T cell receptor beta chains share one sample of origin, sequenced in a study of early T cells in non-severe SARS-CoV-2 infection. TCRdb independently ran MiXCR on the 5' RACE reads; one entry per CDR3 protein. This sample has under 95,000 distinct CDR3 sequences; more than 10% occur once, and the top ten carry about 5%. Material for sequencing was whole blood. The origin of the receptors is an adult who was a healthcare worker with PCR-confirmed SARS-CoV-2 infection or an uninfected control (not recorded which).

This clonotype was seen at least ten times. The rearrangement uses TRBV2 and TRBJ1-5; D unresolved. The V and J ends lost 6 bases and 7 bases respectively, with 10 bases between them. Per germline, CDR1 SNHLY and CDR2 FYNNEI. This CDR3 region has 12 residues. CDR3 sequence reads: CASRVERQPQHF. CDR3 in DNA: TGTGCCAGCAGGGTCGAACGGCAGCCCCAGCATTTT. Full variable domain (rest looked up from reference TRBV2 and TRBJ1-5): EPEVTQTPSHQVTQMGQEVILRCVPISNHLYFYWYRQILGQKVEFLVSFYNNEISEKSEIFDDQFSVERPDGSNFTLKIRSTKLEDSAMYFCASRVERQPQHFGDGTRLSIL.

This clonotype was seen repeatedly, ten times or more. J is TRBJ1-5 and V is TRBV6-2 or TRBV6-3; D might be TRBD1 (6 bases). The germline V and J ends were trimmed by 2 bases and 7 bases, with 21 bases remaining between them. The CDR3 extends over 17 amino acids. The germline V gene encodes CDR1 MNHEY and CDR2 SVGEGT. The CDR3 here is CASSYEPREGVRQPQHF. The CDR3 bases are TGTGCCAGCAGTTACGAGCCCCGTGAGGGGGTTCGACAGCCCCAGCATTTT.

In this sample, this clonotype turned up a few times. The DNA for the CDR3 is TGTGCCAGCAGCGTAGGAGGGAACAGGGGCTACGAGCAGTACTTC. Translation gives CASSVGGNRGYEQYF. This rearrangement joins TRBV9 to TRBJ2-7; 7 bases line up with TRBD1. From germline, CDR1 is SGDLS and CDR2 YYNGEE. J was trimmed by 3 bases and V by 0 bases; bases with no gene match: 6. This CDR3 is built from 15 residues.

This clonotype was seen at least ten times. V gene TRBV7-2 combines with J gene TRBJ2-1; D is unresolved. The CDR3 contains 11 residues. Germline assignment: CDR1 SGHTA and CDR2 FQGNSA. The V end lost 8 bases, the J end lost 8 bases, and 10 bases lay between the germline ends. CDR3 DNA: TGTGCCAGCTCTCCTTGGGATGAGCAGTTCTTC. This encodes CASSPWDEQFF.

The J gene is TRBJ1-1, the V gene TRBV18; 7 bases agree with TRBD1. The CDR3 length is 13 residues. The V gene's germline CDR1 is KGHSH and CDR2 LQKENI. The V gene end was trimmed by 6 bases and the J gene end by 6 bases; junction bases not matched to a gene: 7. The CDR3 protein is CASSTGVAAEAFF. The CDR3 DNA reads TGTGCCAGCTCCACAGGGGTGGCTGCTGAAGCTTTCTTT. The entire variable domain, with the rest obtained from reference TRBV18 and TRBJ1-1, is as follows: NAGVMQNPRHLVRRRGQEARLRCSPMKGHSHVYWYRQLPEEGLKFMVYLQKENIIDESGMPKERFSAEFPKEGPSILRIQQVVRGDSAAYFCASSTGVAAEAFFGQGTRLTVV.

The chain carries TRBV28 and TRBJ2-1; D is perhaps TRBD2 (5 bases). Trimming removed 3 bases at V and 2 bases at J, with 14 bases between. The CDR3 consists of 16 residues. The germline gives CDR1 MDHEN, CDR2 SYDVKM. The chain's CDR3 is CASSFYGLSAYNEQFF. The CDR3 region has the DNA TGTGCCAGCAGTTTTTACGGACTCTCAGCCTACAATGAGCAGTTCTTC.

The sample holds a few counts of this clonotype. V and J are TRBV27 and TRBJ2-7; no reliable D call. Deletions cut 4 bases from V and 3 bases from J, with 10 bases between. The CDR3 sequence is 13 residues long. In germline, CDR1 is MNHEY, CDR2 SMNVEV (reference sequence). CDR3 in DNA: TGTGCCAGCAGTTATACCTCTAACTACGAGCAGTACTTC. It translates to CASSYTSNYEQYF.